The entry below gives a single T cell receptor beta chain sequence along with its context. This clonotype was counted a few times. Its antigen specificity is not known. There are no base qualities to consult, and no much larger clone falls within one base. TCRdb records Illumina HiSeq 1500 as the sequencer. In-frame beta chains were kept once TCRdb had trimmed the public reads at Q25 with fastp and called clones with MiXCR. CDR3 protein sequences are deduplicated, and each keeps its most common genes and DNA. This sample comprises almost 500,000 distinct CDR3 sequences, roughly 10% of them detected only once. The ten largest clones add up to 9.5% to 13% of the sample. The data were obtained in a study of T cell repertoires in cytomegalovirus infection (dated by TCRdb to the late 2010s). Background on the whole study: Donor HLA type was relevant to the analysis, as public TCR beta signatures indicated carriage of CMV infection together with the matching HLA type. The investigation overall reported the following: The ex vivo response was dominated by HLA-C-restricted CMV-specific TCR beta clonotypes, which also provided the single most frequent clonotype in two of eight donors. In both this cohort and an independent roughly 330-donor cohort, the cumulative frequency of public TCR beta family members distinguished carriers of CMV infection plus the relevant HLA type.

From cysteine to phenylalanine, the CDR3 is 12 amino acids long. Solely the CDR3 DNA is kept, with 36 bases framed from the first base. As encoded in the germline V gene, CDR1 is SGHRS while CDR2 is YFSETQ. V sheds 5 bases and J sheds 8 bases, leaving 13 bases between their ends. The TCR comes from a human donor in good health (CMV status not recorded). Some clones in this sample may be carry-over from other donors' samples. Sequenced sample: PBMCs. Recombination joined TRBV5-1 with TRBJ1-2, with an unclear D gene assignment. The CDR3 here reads CASSVDSEGYTF. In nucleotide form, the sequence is TGCGCCAGCAGTGTGGACTCGGAGGGCTACACCTTC.